This T cell receptor (beta chain) stems from a study of OX40 agonist ivuxolimab in advanced cancers. General study points: Some nonresponders likewise displayed low normalized T-cell clonal expansion.

Sequencing used immunoSEQ multiplex PCR; TCRdb keeps in-frame clones, though not all of them. The sample gives tens of thousands of clones, approximately 84% of which show up once; roughly 4.6% is in the top ten. With respect to this clone: Antigen unknown.

V dropped 3 bases and J dropped 1 base, with 24 bases sitting between them. The V gene's germline CDR1 is KGHSH and CDR2 LQKENI. This CDR3 spans 19 amino acids. The rearrangement joins TRBV18 to TRBJ1-1; D might be TRBD1 (6 bases). This clonotype was sampled from an adult with an advanced solid tumor such as melanoma, head and neck, liver or kidney cancer. The source was CD4+ or CD8+ T cells sorted from blood, collected in a trial of the OX40 agonist ivuxolimab. The CDR3 DNA reads TGTGCCAGCTCACCGAGGCAAACAGGGATGCGGAGACGGAACACTGAAGCTTTCTTT. Its translation is CASSPRQTGMRRRNTEAFF.